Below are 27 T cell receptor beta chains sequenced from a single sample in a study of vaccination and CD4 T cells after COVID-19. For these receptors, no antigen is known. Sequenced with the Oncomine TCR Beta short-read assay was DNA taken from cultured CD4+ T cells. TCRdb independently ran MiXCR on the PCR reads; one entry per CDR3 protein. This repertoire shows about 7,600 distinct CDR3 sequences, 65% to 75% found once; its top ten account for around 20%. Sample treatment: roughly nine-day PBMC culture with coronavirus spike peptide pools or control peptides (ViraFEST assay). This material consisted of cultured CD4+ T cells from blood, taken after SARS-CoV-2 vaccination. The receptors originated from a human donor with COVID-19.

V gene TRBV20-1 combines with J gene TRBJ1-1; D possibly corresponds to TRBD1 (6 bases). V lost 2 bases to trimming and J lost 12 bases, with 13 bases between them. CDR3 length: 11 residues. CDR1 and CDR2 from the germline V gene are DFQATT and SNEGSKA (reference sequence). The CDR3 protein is CSARLRQDTFF. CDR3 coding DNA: TGCAGTGCTAGACTCCGACAGGATACTTTCTTT.

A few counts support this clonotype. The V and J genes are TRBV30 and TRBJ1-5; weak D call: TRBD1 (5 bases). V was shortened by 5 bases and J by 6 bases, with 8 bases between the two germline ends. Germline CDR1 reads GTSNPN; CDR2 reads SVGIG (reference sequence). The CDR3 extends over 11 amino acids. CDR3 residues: CAWGHLQPQHF. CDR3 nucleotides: TGTGCCTGGGGACATCTTCAGCCCCAGCATTTT.

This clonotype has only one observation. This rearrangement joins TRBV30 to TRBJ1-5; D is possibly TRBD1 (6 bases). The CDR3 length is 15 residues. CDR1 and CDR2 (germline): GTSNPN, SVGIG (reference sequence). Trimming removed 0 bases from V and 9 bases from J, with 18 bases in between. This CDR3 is CAWSVGSGALRPQHF. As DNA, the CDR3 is TGTGCCTGGAGTGTAGGGTCAGGGGCCTTACGGCCCCAGCATTTT.

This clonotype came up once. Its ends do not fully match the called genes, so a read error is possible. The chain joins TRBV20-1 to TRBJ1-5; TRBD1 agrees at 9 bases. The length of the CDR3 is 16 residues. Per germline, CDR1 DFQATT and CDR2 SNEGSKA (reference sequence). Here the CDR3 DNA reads TGCGGTGCTTCGGGACAGGGAACAACAAGGAATCAGCCCCAGCATTTT. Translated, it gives CGASGQGTTRNQPQHF.

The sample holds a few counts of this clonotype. This chain's CDR3 is CASRTGKNTEAFF. The CDR3 DNA follows: TGTGCCAGCAGGACGGGGAAGAACACTGAAGCTTTCTTT. The V and J genes are TRBV6-1 and TRBJ1-1, with D uncertain. This CDR3 is 13 amino acids long. Trimming removed 6 bases from V and 1 base from J, with 9 bases in between. Germline V lookup: CDR1 MNHNS, CDR2 SASEGT.

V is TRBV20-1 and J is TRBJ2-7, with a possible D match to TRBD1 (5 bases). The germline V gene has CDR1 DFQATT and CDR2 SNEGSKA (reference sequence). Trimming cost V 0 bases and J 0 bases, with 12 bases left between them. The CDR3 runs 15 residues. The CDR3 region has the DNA TGCAGTGCTAGAGATAGACAGCAGAGCTCCTACGAGCAGTACTTC. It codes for CSARDRQQSSYEQYF.

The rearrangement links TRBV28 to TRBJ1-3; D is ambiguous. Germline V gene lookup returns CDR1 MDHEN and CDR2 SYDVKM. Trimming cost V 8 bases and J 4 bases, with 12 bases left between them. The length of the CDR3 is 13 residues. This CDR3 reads CASFIRKGNTIYF. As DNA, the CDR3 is TGTGCCAGCTTCATACGTAAGGGAAACACCATATATTTT.

The CDR3 region has the DNA TGTGCCAGCAGCTTCCTAGCGCGCGGACGGCAACAAGAGACCCAGTACTTC. Amino acid sequence: CASSFLARGRQQETQYF. V gene TRBV7-2 combines with J gene TRBJ2-5; the D gene is possibly TRBD2 (6 bases). The CDR3 extends over 17 amino acids. In germline, CDR1 is SGHTA, CDR2 FQGNSA. Trimming removed 3 bases at V and 2 bases at J, with 19 bases between.

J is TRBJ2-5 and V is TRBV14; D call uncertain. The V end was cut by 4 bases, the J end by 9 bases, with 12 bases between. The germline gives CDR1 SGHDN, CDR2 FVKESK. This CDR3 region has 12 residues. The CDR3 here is CASSRASGAQYF. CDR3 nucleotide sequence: TGTGCCAGCAGCCGAGCAAGTGGGGCCCAGTACTTC.

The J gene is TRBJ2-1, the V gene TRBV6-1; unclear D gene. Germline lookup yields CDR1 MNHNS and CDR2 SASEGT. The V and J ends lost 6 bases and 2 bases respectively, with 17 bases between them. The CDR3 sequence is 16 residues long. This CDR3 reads CASRLSEIPTYNEQFF. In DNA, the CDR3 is TGTGCCAGCAGACTAAGCGAGATTCCTACCTACAATGAGCAGTTCTTC.

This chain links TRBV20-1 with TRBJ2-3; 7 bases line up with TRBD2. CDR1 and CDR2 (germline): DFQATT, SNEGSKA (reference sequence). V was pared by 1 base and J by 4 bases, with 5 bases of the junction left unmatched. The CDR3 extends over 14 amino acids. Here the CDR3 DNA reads TGCAGTGCTAGAGTCGCGGGGGTCCCAGATACGCAGTATTTT. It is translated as CSARVAGVPDTQYF.

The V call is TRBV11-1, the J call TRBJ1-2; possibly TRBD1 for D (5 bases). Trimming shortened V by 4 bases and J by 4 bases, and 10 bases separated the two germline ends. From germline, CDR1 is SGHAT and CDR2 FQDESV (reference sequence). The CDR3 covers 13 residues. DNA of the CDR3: TGTGCCAGCAGCTCGACAGCGTTCTATGGCTACACCTTC. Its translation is CASSSTAFYGYTF.

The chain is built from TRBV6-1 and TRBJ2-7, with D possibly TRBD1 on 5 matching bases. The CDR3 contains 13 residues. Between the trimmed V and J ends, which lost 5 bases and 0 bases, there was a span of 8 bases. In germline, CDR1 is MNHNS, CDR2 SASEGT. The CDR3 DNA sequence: TGTGCCAGCAGTCCAGGGATCTCCTACGAGCAGTACTTC. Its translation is CASSPGISYEQYF.

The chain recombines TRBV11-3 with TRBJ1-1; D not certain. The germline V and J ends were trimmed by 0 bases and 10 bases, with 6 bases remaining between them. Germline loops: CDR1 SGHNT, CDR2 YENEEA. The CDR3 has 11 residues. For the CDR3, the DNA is TGTGCCAGCAGCTTAGATTCCGTAGCTTTCTTT. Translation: CASSLDSVAFF. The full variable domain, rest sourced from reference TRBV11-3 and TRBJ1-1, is EAGVVQSPRYKIIEKKQPVAFWCNPISGHNTLYWYLQNLGQGPELLIRYENEEAVDDSQLPKDRFSAERLKGVDSTLKIQPAELGDSAVYLCASSLDSVAFFGQGTRLTVV.

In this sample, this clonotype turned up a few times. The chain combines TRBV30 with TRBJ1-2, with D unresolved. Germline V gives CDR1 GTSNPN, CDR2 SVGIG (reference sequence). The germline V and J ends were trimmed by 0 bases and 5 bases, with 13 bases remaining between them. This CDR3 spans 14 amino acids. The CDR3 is CAWSVLELGYGYTF. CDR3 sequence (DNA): TGTGCCTGGAGTGTACTAGAGTTGGGATATGGCTACACCTTC. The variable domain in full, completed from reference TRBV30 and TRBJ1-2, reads SQTIHQWPATLVQPVGSPLSLECTVEGTSNPNLYWYRQAAGRGLQLLFYSVGIGQISSEVPQNLSASRPQDRQFILSSKKLLLSDSGFYLCAWSVLELGYGYTFGSGTRLTVV.

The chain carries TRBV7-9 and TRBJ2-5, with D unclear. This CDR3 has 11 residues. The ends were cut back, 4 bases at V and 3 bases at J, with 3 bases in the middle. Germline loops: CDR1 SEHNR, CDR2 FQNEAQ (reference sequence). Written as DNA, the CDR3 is TGTGCCAGCAGCTCAAAAGAGACCCAGTACTTC. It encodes CASSSKETQYF.

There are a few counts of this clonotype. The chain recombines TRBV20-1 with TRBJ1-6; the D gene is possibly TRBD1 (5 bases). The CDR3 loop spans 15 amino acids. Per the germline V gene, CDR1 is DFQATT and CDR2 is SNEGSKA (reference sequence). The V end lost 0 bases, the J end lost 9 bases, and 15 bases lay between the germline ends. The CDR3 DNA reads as TGCAGTGCTAGAGAGGGCGGCAGGGATGTTTCACCCCTCCACTTT. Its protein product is CSAREGGRDVSPLHF.

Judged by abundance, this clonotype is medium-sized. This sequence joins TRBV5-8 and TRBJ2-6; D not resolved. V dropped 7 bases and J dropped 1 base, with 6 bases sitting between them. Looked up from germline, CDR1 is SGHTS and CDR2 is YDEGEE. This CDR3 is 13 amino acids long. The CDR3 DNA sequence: TGTGCCAGCGGCACTTCTGGGGCCAACGTCCTGACTTTC. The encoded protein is CASGTSGANVLTF.

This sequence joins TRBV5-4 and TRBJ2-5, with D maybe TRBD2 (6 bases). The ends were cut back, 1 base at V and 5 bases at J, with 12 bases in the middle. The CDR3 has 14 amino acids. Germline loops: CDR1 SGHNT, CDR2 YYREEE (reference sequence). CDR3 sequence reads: CASSLLGGVETQYF. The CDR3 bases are TGTGCCAGCAGCTTGTTGGGGGGTGTGGAGACCCAGTACTTC.

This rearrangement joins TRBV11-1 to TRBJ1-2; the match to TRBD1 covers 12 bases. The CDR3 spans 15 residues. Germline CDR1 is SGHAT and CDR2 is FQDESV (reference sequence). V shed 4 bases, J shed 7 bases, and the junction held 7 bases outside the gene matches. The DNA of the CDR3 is TGTGCCAGCAGCTACCCGGGACAGGGGGCGTTTGGCTACACCTTC. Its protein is CASSYPGQGAFGYTF.

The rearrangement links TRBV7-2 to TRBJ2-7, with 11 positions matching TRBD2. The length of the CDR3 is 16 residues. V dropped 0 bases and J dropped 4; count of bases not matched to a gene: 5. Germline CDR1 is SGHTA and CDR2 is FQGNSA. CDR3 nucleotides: TGTGCCAGCAGCTTAGCGGGTAGCGGGGGGGGTTACGAGCAGTACTTC. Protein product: CASSLAGSGGGYEQYF. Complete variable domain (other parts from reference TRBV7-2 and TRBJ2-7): GAGVSQSPSNKVTEKGKDVELRCDPISGHTALYWYRQSLGQGLEFLIYFQGNSAPDKSGLPSDRFSAERTGGSVSTLTIQRTQQEDSAVYLCASSLAGSGGGYEQYFGPGTRLTVT.

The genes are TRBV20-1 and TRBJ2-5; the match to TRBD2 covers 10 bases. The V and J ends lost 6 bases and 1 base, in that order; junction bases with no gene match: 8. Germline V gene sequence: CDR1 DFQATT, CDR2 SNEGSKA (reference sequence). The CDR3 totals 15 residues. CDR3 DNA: TGCAGTGCAAACCGAGCGGGGGGGCCCCAAGAGACCCAGTACTTC. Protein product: CSANRAGGPQETQYF.

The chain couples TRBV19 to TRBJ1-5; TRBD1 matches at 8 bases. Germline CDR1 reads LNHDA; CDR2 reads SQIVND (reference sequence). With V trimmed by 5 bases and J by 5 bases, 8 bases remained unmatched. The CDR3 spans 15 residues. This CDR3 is CASSRPGQVYQPQHF. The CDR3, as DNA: TGTGCCAGTAGTCGACCGGGACAGGTGTATCAGCCCCAGCATTTT.

The CDR3 spells CASSYLNSPLHF. The CDR3 coding sequence is TGTGCCAGCAGTTACCTGAATTCACCCCTCCACTTT. The chain recombines TRBV6-5 with TRBJ1-6; D call uncertain. V was pared by 2 bases and J by 7 bases, with 3 bases between. Germline V gene data show CDR1 as MNHEY and CDR2 as SVGAGI. The CDR3 runs to 12 residues.

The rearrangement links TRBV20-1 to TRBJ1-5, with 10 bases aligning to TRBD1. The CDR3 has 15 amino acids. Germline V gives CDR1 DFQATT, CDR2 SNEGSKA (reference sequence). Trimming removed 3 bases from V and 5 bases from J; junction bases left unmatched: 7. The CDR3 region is CSASGTGTGDQPQHF. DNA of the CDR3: TGCAGTGCTAGCGGAACCGGGACAGGGGATCAGCCCCAGCATTTT.

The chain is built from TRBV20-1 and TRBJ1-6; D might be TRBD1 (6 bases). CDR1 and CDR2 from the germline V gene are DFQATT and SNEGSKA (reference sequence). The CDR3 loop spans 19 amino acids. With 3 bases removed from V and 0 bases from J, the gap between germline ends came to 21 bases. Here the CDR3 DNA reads TGCAGTGCTAGCTACTCTACAGGGCGAGGGAGCTCCTATAATTCACCCCTCCACTTT. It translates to CSASYSTGRGSSYNSPLHF.

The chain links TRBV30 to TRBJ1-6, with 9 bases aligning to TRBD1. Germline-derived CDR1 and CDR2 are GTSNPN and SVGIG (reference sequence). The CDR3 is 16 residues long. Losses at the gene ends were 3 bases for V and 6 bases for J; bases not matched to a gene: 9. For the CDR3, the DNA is TGTGCCTGGAGGAGTCGGGACAGGGTTATTAATTCACCCCTCCACTTT. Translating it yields CAWRSRDRVINSPLHF.